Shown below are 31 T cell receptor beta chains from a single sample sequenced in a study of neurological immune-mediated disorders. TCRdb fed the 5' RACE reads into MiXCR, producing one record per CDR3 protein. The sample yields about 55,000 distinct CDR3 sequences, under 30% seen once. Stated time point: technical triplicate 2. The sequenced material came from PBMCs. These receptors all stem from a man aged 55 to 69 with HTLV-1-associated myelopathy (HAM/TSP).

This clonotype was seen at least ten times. The DNA for the CDR3 is TGCAGCGTTTTACATGGCACTGAAGCTTTCTTT. Translated, it gives CSVLHGTEAFF. The chain recombines TRBV29-1 with TRBJ1-1; D remains unclear. Germline assignment: CDR1 SQVTM and CDR2 ANQGSEA. The CDR3 is made up of 11 amino acids. Deletions cut 5 bases from V and 4 bases from J, with 8 bases between.

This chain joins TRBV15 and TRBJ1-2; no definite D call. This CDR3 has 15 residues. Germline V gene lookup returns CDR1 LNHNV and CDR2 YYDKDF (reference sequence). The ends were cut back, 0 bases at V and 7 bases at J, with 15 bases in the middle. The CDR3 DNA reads TGTGCCACCAGCAGAGACCCCCGACAACGCGCTGGCTACACCTTC. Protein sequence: CATSRDPRQRAGYTF.

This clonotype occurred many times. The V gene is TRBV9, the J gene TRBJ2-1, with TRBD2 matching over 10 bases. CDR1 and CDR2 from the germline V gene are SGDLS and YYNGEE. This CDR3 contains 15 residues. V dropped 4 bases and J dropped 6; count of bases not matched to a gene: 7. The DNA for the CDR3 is TGTGCCAGCAGCCCTCGGGCTAGCGGGAGCAATGAGCAGTTCTTC. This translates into CASSPRASGSNEQFF.

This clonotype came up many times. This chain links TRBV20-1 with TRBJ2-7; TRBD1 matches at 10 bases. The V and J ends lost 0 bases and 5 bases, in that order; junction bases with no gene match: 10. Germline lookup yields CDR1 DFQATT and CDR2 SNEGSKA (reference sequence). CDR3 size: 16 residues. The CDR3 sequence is CSARDRLGQGVHEQYF. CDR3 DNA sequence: TGCAGTGCTAGAGATCGGTTAGGACAGGGGGTTCACGAGCAGTACTTC.

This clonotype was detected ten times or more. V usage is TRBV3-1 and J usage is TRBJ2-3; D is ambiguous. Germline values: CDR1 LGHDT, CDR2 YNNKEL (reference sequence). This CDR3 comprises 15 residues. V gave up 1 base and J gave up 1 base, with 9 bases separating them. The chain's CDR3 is CASSQAPTGTDTQYF. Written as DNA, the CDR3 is TGTGCCAGCAGCCAAGCTCCGACGGGCACAGATACGCAGTATTTT.

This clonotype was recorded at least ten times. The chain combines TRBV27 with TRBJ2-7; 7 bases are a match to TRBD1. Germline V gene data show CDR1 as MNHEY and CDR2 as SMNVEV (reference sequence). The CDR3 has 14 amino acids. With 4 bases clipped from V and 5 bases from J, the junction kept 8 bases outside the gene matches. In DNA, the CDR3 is TGTGCCAGCAGTTCGCGACAGGGTAACCACGAGCAGTACTTC. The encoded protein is CASSSRQGNHEQYF.

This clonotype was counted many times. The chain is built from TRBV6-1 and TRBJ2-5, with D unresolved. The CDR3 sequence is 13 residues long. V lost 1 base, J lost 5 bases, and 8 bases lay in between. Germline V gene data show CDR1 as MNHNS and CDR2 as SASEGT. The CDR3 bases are TGTGCCAGCAGTGAAGACCTTTGGGAGACCCAGTACTTC. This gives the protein CASSEDLWETQYF.

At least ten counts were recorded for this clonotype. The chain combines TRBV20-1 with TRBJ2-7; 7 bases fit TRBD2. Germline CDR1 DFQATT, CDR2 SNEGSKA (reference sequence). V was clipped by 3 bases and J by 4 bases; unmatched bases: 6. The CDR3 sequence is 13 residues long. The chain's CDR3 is CSARAGVDYEQYF. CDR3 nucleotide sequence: TGCAGTGCTAGGGCGGGAGTCGATTACGAGCAGTACTTC.

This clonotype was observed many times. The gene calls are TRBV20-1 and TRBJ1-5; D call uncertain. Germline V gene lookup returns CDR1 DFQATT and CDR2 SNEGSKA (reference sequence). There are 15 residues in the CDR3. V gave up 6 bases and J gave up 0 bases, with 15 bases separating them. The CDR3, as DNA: TGCAGTGCGGGCAGGCCTGCTTATAGCAATCAGCCCCAGCATTTT. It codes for CSAGRPAYSNQPQHF.

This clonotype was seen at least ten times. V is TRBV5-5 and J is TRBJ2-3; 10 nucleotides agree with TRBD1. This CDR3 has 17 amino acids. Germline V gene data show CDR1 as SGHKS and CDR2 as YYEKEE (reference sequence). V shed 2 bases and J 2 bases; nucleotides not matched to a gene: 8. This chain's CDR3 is CASSFSGTGVSTDTQYF. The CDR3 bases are TGTGCCAGCAGCTTTTCCGGGACAGGGGTTTCCACAGATACGCAGTATTTT.

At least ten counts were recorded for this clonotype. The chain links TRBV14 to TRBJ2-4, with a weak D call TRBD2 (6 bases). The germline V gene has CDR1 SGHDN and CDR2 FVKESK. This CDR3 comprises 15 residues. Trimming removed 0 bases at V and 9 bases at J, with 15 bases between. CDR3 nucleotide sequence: TGTGCCAGCAGCCAAGATCGAATGGGGGGAGGCATTCAGTACTTC. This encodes CASSQDRMGGGIQYF. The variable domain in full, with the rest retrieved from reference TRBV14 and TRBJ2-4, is EAGVTQFPSHSVIEKGQTVTLRCDPISGHDNLYWYRRVMGKEIKFLLHFVKESKQDESGMPNNRFLAERTGGTYSTLKVQPAELEDSGVYFCASSQDRMGGGIQYFGAGTRLSVL.

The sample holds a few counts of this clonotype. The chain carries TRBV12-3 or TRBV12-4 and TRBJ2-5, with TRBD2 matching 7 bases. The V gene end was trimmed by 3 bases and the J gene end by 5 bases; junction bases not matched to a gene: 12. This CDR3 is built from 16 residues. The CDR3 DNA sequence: TGTGCCAGCAGTTTCGGTGGCGGGAGTGTCGGGGAGACCCAGTACTTC. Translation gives CASSFGGGSVGETQYF.

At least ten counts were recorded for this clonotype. CDR3 protein: CASSGQGAGETQYF. DNA for the CDR3: TGTGCCAGCAGTGGACAGGGGGCGGGAGAGACCCAGTACTTC. The chain links TRBV12-3 or TRBV12-4 to TRBJ2-5, with 11 nucleotides matching TRBD1. V lost 5 bases to trimming and J lost 4 bases; unmatched junction nucleotides: 3. The CDR3 is 14 amino acids.

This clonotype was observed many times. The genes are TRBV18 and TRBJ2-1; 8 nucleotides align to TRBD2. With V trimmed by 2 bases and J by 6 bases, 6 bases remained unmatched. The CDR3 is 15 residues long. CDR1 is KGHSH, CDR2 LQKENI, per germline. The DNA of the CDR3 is TGTGCCAGCTCACCAGTGAATAGCGGGATCAATGAGCAGTTCTTC. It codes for CASSPVNSGINEQFF.

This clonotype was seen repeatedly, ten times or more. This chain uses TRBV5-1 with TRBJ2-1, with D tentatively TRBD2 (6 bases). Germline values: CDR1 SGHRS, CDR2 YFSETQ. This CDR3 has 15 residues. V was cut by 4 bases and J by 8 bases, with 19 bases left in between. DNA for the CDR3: TGCGCCAGCAGCGCGCTTAGCCAGCCGGGGGATGAGCAGTTCTTC. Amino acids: CASSALSQPGDEQFF.

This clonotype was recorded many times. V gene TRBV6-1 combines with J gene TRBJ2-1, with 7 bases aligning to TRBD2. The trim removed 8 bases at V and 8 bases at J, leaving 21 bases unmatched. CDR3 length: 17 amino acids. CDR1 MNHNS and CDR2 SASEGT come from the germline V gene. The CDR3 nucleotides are TGTGCCAGCGGGGGTAGGTGGGGGGGGTCGGTCAGCGATGAGCAGTTCTTC. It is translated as CASGGRWGGSVSDEQFF.

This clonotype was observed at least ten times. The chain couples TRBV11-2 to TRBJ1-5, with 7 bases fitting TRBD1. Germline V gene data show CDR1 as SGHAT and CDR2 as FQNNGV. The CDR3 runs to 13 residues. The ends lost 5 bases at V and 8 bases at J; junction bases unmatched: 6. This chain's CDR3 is CASSRDRGEPQHF. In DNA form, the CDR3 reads TGTGCCAGCAGCCGGGACAGAGGGGAGCCCCAGCATTTT.

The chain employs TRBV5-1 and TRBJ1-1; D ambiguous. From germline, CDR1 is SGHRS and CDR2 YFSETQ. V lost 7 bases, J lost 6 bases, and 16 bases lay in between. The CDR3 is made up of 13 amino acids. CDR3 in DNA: TGCGCCAGCGGGGTCTTGCCTGGGGCTGAAGCTTTCTTT. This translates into CASGVLPGAEAFF.

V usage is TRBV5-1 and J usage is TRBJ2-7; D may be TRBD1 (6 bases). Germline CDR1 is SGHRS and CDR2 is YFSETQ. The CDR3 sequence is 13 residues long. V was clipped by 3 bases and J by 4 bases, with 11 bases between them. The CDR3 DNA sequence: TGCGCCAGCAGCTCTCAGGGGTTGTACGAGCAGTACTTC. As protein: CASSSQGLYEQYF.

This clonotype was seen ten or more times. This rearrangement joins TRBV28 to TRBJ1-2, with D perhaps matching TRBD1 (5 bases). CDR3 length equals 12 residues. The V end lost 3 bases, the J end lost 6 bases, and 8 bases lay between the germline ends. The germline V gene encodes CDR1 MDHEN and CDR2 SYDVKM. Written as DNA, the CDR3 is TGTGCCAGCAGTTTCGGGGGGGATGGCTACACCTTC. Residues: CASSFGGDGYTF.

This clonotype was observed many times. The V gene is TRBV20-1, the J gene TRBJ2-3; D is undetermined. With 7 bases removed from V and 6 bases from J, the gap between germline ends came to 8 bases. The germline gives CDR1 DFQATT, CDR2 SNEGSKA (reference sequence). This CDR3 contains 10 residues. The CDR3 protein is CSVLLDTQYF. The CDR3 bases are TGCAGTGTTTTGTTGGATACGCAGTATTTT.

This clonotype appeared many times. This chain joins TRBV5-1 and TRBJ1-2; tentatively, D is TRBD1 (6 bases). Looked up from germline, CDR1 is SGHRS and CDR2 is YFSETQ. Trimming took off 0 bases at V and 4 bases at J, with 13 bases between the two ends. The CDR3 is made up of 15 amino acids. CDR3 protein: CASSLALGAGYGYTF. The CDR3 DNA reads TGCGCCAGCAGCTTGGCCCTGGGGGCCGGCTATGGCTACACCTTC.

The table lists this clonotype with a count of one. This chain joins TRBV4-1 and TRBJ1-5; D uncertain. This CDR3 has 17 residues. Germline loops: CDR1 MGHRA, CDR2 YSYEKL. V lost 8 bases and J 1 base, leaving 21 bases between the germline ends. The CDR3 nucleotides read TGCGCCAGCCAAGAAGAGAGGACCGTGAAAAGCAATCAGCCCCAGCATTTT. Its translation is CASQEERTVKSNQPQHF.

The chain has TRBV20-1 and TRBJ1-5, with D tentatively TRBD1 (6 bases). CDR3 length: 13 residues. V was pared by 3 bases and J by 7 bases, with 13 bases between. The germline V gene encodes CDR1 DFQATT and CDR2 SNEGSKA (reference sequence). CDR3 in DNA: TGCAGTGCTAGGGGGGGGGCGAGACAGCCCCAGCATTTT. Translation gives CSARGGARQPQHF.

CDR3 residues: CASPDRLNTEAFF. The CDR3 DNA is TGCGCCAGCCCCGACAGGTTGAACACTGAAGCTTTCTTT. The genes are TRBV5-1 and TRBJ1-1; maybe TRBD1 (6 bases). CDR3 length: 13 residues. CDR1 and CDR2 from the germline V gene are SGHRS and YFSETQ. Between the trimmed V and J ends, which lost 7 bases and 0 bases, there was a span of 10 bases.

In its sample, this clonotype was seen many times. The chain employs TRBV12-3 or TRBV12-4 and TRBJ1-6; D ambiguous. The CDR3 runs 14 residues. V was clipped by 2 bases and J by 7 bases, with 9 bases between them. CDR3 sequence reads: CASSLTQDNSPLHF. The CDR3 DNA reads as TGTGCCAGCAGTTTAACGCAGGACAATTCACCCCTCCACTTT.

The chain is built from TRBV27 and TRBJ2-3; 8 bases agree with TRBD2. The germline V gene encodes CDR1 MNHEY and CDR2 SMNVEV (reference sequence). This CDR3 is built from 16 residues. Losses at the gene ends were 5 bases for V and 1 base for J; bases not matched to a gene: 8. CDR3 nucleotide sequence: TGTGCCAGCAGTCGTCCGGGACTAGGGGGCACAGATACGCAGTATTTT. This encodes CASSRPGLGGTDTQYF.

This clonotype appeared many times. CDR3 coding DNA: TGCGCCAGCAGCATCCAACCTAGCGGGGGTGACACCGGGGAGCTGTTTTTT. Amino acids: CASSIQPSGGDTGELFF. The chain joins TRBV5-1 to TRBJ2-2, with TRBD2 matching over 10 bases. The CDR3 covers 17 residues. Germline V gene sequence: CDR1 SGHRS, CDR2 YFSETQ. Trimming removed 4 bases from V and 3 bases from J; junction bases left unmatched: 9.

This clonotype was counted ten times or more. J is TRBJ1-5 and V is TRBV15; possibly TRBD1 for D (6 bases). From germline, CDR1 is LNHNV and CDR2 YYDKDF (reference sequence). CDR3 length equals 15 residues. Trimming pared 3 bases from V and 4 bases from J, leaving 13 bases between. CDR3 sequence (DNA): TGTGCCACCAGCAGCGGGGGGACACGGAATCAGCCCCAGCATTTT. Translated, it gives CATSSGGTRNQPQHF.

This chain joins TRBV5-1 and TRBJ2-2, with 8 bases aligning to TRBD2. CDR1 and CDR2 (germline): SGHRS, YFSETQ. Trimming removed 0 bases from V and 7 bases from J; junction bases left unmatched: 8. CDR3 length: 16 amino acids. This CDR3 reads CASSLAPAGVGGELFF. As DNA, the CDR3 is TGCGCCAGCAGCTTGGCCCCAGCGGGAGTTGGCGGGGAGCTGTTTTTT.

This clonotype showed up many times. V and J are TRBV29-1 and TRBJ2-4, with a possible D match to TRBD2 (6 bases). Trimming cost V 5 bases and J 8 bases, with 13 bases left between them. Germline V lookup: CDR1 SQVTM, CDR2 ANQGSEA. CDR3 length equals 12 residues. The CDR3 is CSVQGGGDIQYF. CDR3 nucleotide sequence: TGCAGCGTTCAGGGAGGAGGAGACATTCAGTACTTC.